What follows are 20 T cell receptor beta chains derived from one specimen sequenced in a study of T cell responses to AZD1222 COVID-19 vaccine. Sequencing was performed with immunoSEQ multiplex PCR; in TCRdb, only in-frame clones are kept and a portion is missing. The profile shows about 140,000 clones, roughly 90% of them singletons. The starting material was peripheral blood, obtained on day 0 of AZD1222 vaccination. The receptors shown here come from an adult in good health.

V is TRBV12-3 or TRBV12-4 and J is TRBJ1-2; unclear D gene. Trimming removed 10 bases from V and 3 bases from J, with 15 bases in between. The CDR3 length is 13 residues. The CDR3 reads CAIWPGTDYGYTF. The CDR3 DNA reads TGTGCCATATGGCCGGGAACGGACTATGGCTACACCTTC.

V and J are TRBV27 and TRBJ2-7; the D is unclear. Germline CDR1 is MNHEY and CDR2 is SMNVEV (reference sequence). V was shortened by 6 bases and J by 0 bases, with 9 bases between the two germline ends. The CDR3 length is 13 residues. The CDR3 DNA reads TGTGCCAGCAGAGTTCAGGTCTCCTACGAGCAGTACTTC. As protein: CASRVQVSYEQYF.

The V and J genes are TRBV19 and TRBJ1-1; D is uncertain. Germline CDR1 LNHDA, CDR2 SQIVND (reference sequence). V was clipped by 6 bases and J by 3 bases, with 11 bases between them. There are 13 residues in the CDR3. The CDR3 protein is CASRIGRDTEAFF. The DNA of the CDR3 is TGTGCCAGTAGGATTGGGAGAGACACTGAAGCTTTCTTT.

V gene TRBV5-1 combines with J gene TRBJ2-7; 8 nucleotides match TRBD2. Germline values: CDR1 SGHRS, CDR2 YFSETQ. J lost 2 bases, V lost 0 bases, and 4 bases had no gene match. This CDR3 region has 15 residues. The CDR3 reads CASSLVVAGTYEQYF. As DNA, the CDR3 is TGCGCCAGCAGCTTGGTAGTAGCGGGGACCTACGAGCAGTACTTC.

The chain recombines TRBV18 with TRBJ2-3; tentative D call: TRBD2 (5 bases). Germline lookup yields CDR1 KGHSH and CDR2 LQKENI. This CDR3 spans 13 amino acids. V dropped 6 bases and J dropped 4 bases, with 11 bases sitting between them. The CDR3 sequence: CASSSGGADTQYF. For the CDR3, the DNA is TGTGCCAGCTCGTCCGGAGGAGCAGATACGCAGTATTTT.

The chain joins TRBV2 to TRBJ2-1, with TRBD2 matching over 8 bases. Germline CDR1 and CDR2: SNHLY and FYNNEI. The CDR3 extends over 13 amino acids. The junction had 2 bases not matched to a gene; V was cut back by 8 bases and J by 2 bases. This CDR3 reads CASWTSPYNEQFF. DNA of the CDR3: TGTGCCAGCTGGACTAGCCCCTACAATGAGCAGTTCTTC.

This clone has more than one count but fewer than ten. CDR3 protein: CASTGAGGTGELFF. The CDR3 nucleotides read TGTGCCAGCACAGGGGCCGGCGGCACCGGGGAGCTGTTTTTT. The V and J genes are TRBV6-1 and TRBJ2-2, with D possibly TRBD1 on 6 matching bases. CDR3 length: 14 residues. Trimming cost V 7 bases and J 4 bases, with 13 bases left between them. Germline V gene data show CDR1 as MNHNS and CDR2 as SASEGT.

V is TRBV27 and J is TRBJ1-5; D not certain. CDR3 length: 13 amino acids. V was cut by 6 bases and J by 10 bases, with 16 bases left in between. CDR1 is MNHEY and CDR2 is SMNVEV in the germline V gene (reference sequence). As DNA, the CDR3 is TGTGCCAGCAGCCGCAACTCAATTACCCCCCAGCATTTT. Its protein product is CASSRNSITPQHF.

The chain links TRBV11-3 to TRBJ2-3, with a possible D match to TRBD1 (6 bases). The V end lost 3 bases, the J end lost 1 base, and 8 bases lay between the germline ends. The CDR3 has 14 residues. From germline, CDR1 is SGHNT and CDR2 YENEEA. The chain's CDR3 is CASSFHRGTDTQYF. The CDR3 DNA sequence: TGTGCCAGCAGCTTCCACAGGGGCACAGATACGCAGTATTTT.

The chain joins TRBV11-2 to TRBJ1-6, with TRBD1 matching 9 bases. The germline CDR1 and CDR2 sequences are SGHAT and FQNNGV. The CDR3 is made up of 16 amino acids. After removal of 0 bases from V and 3 bases from J, the junction contained 0 bases not matched to a gene. In DNA form, the CDR3 reads TGTGCCAGCAGCTTAGAGGACAGGGGCTATAATTCACCCCTCCACTTT. It specifies CASSLEDRGYNSPLHF.

The chain recombines TRBV7-8 with TRBJ2-3; D is unclear. V shed 5 bases and J shed 2 bases, with 14 bases lying between them. This CDR3 contains 15 residues. The germline V gene encodes CDR1 SGHVS and CDR2 FQNEAQ. The CDR3, as DNA: TGTGCCAGCAGCGTGGAAGCCACCCCCACAGATACGCAGTATTTT. Its translation: CASSVEATPTDTQYF.

The rearrangement joins TRBV4-1 to TRBJ1-2, with D possibly matching TRBD1 (5 bases). V lost 4 bases to trimming and J lost 0 bases, with 18 bases between them. Per germline, CDR1 MGHRA and CDR2 YSYEKL. The CDR3 loop spans 17 amino acids. The CDR3 loop reads CASSPTREVGANYGYTF. The CDR3 nucleotides read TGCGCCAGCAGCCCAACAAGGGAGGTGGGGGCTAACTATGGCTACACCTTC.

The J gene is TRBJ2-7, the V gene TRBV2, with 8 positions matching TRBD1. The CDR3 has 12 residues. V trimming: 7 bases; J trimming: 4 bases; junction bases outside the gene matches: 3. Per the germline V gene, CDR1 is SNHLY and CDR2 is FYNNEI. For the CDR3, the DNA is TGTGCCAGCACCACAGGGGGGTACGAGCAGTACTTC. Encoded protein: CASTTGGYEQYF. The full variable domain, completed using reference TRBV2 and TRBJ2-7, is EPEVTQTPSHQVTQMGQEVILRCVPISNHLYFYWYRQILGQKVEFLVSFYNNEISEKSEIFDDQFSVERPDGSNFTLKIRSTKLEDSAMYFCASTTGGYEQYFGPGTRLTVT.

The CDR3 region is CASSLVVFEQYF. The CDR3 DNA reads TGTGCCAGCAGCTTGGTCGTTTTTGAGCAGTACTTC. The chain employs TRBV5-8 and TRBJ2-7, with no clear D. V lost 0 bases to trimming and J lost 7 bases, with 8 bases between them. This CDR3 contains 12 residues. CDR1 is SGHTS and CDR2 is YDEGEE in the germline V gene.

V usage is TRBV4-3 and J usage is TRBJ1-3; D might be TRBD1 (5 bases). There are 19 residues in the CDR3. V was clipped by 0 bases and J by 3 bases, with 21 bases between them. CDR1 is LGHNA, CDR2 YSLEER, per germline. The CDR3 loop reads CASSQDLNLWAGSGNTIYF. CDR3 DNA sequence: TGCGCCAGCAGCCAAGATCTTAACTTATGGGCAGGGAGTGGAAACACCATATATTTT.

CDR3 nucleotide sequence: TGTGCCAGTATGTTCGGGCAGGGCACAGATACGCAGTATTTT. Translating it yields CASMFGQGTDTQYF. V is TRBV7-2 and J is TRBJ2-3; no definite D call. Per germline, CDR1 SGHTA and CDR2 FQGNSA. This CDR3 region has 14 residues. Trimming stripped 9 bases from V and 1 base from J, with 14 bases between.

V and J are TRBV2 and TRBJ2-1; no definite D call. The CDR3 is made up of 12 amino acids. With 6 bases removed from V and 4 bases from J, the gap between germline ends came to 7 bases. Germline V CDR1 and CDR2: SNHLY, FYNNEI. The CDR3 is CASSRNYNEQFF. DNA of the CDR3: TGTGCCAGCAGCCGCAATTACAATGAGCAGTTCTTC.

The chain employs TRBV12-3 or TRBV12-4 and TRBJ2-7, with a weak D call TRBD1 (6 bases). The CDR3 has 13 residues. The ends were cut back, 6 bases at V and 6 bases at J, with 15 bases in the middle. CDR3 residues: CASSQQGSIEQYF. In DNA, the CDR3 is TGTGCCAGCAGCCAACAGGGTTCCATCGAGCAGTACTTC.

The chain joins TRBV14 to TRBJ2-3; no reliable D call. The CDR3 consists of 20 residues. The V end was cut by 4 bases, the J end by 2 bases, with 28 bases between. CDR1 and CDR2 from the germline V gene are SGHDN and FVKESK. This CDR3 reads CASSPLGRPQGWVHTDTQYF. The CDR3 DNA reads as TGTGCCAGCAGCCCCCTCGGCCGTCCCCAAGGGTGGGTGCACACAGATACGCAGTATTTT.

V is TRBV19 and J is TRBJ1-5, with D unresolved. The CDR3 has 14 amino acids. Germline V gene data show CDR1 as LNHDA and CDR2 as SQIVND (reference sequence). V dropped 7 bases and J dropped 2 bases, with 12 bases sitting between them. CDR3 loop: CASKRLLGNQPQHF. CDR3 bases: TGTGCCAGTAAACGACTTTTGGGCAATCAGCCCCAGCATTTT.